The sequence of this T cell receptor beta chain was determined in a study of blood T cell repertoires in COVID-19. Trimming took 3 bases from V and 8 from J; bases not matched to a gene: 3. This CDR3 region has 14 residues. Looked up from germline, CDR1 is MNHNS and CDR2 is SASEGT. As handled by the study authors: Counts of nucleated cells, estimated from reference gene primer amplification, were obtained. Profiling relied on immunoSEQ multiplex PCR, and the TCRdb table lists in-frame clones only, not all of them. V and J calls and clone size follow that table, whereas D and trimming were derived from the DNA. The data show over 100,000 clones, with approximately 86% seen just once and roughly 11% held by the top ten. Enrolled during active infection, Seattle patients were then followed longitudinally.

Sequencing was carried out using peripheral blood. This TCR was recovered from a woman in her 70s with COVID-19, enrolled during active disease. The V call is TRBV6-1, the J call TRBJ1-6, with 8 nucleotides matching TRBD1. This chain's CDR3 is CASSEPGGYSPLHF. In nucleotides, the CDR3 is TGTGCCAGCAGTGAGCCAGGGGGCTATTCACCCCTCCACTTT.